This T cell receptor (beta chain) derives from a study of blood T cell repertoires in COVID-19. This clone has only a few counts. Repertoires were generated with immunoSEQ multiplex PCR, while TCRdb's copy carries only in-frame clones and drops some. The sample contains some 59,000 clones, over 75% of which appear only once. This TCR derives from an elderly man with active or convalescent COVID-19. The material sequenced was peripheral blood.

CDR3 amino acids: CASGEQGVNEQFF. The CDR3 bases are TGTGCCAGTGGGGAACAGGGGGTCAATGAGCAGTTCTTC. This chain joins TRBV12-3 or TRBV12-4 and TRBJ2-1; 8 nucleotides line up with TRBD1. The CDR3 runs to 13 residues. The junction had 7 bases not matched to a gene; V was cut back by 9 bases and J by 6 bases.